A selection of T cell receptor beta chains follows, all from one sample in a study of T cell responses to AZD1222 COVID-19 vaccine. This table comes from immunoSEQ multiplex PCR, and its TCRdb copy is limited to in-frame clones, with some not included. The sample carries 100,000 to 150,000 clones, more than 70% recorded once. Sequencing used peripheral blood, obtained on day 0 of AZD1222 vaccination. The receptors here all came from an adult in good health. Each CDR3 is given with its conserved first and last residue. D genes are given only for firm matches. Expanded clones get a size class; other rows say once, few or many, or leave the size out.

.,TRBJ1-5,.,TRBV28,CASSPNPHKQGFNQPQHF,TGTGCCAGCAGTCCAAATCCCCACAAACAGGGCTTCAATCAGCCCCAGCATTTT
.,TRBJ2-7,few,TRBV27,CASAWTVTYEQYF,TGTGCCAGCGCCTGGACCGTAACCTACGAGCAGTACTTC
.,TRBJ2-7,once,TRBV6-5,CASRNGGLGNEQYF,TGTGCCAGCAGGAATGGGGGGTTGGGGAACGAGCAGTACTTC
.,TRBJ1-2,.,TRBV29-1,CSSNQGRNNGYTF,TGCAGCTCAAACCAGGGGCGAAACAATGGCTACACCTTC
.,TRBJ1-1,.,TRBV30,CAWGGAVTEAFF,TGTGCCTGGGGTGGGGCGGTCACTGAAGCTTTCTTT
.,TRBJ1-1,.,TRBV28,CAIKPTGFRGNTEAFF,TGTGCCATCAAACCTACAGGGTTCAGGGGGAACACTGAAGCTTTCTTT
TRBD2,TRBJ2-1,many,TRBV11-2,CASSSRTSGTHNEQFF,TGTGCCAGCAGCTCCCGGACTAGCGGGACCCACAATGAGCAGTTCTTC
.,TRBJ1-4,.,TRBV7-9,CASSRGTVGANEKLFF,TGTGCCAGCAGCCGAGGCACGGTTGGGGCTAATGAAAAACTGTTTTTT
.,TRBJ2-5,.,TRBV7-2,CASSRDTFRGKETQYF,TGTGCCAGCAGCCGTGATACTTTTAGGGGAAAAGAGACCCAGTACTTC
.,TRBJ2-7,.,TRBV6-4,CASSDSYRDEQYF,TGTGCCAGCAGTGACTCATACAGGGACGAGCAGTACTTC
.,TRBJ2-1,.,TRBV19,CASNNFQGLRYNEQFF,TGTGCCAGTAACAATTTTCAGGGGCTTCGATACAATGAGCAGTTCTTC
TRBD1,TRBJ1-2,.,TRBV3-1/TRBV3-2,CASSQTGGHGYTF,TGTGCCAGCAGCCAAACAGGGGGCCATGGCTACACCTTC
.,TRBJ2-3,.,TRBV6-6,CASMVTGAGTDTQYF,TGTGCCAGCATGGTGACGGGAGCAGGCACAGATACGCAGTATTTT
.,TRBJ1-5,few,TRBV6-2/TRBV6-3,CASSYGSGNQPQHF,TGTGCCAGCAGTTACGGGTCGGGCAATCAGCCCCAGCATTTT
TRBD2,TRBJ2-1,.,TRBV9,CAGSVAQGPSGSSHNEQFF,TGTGCCGGCAGCGTAGCACAGGGACCTAGCGGGAGCAGCCACAATGAGCAGTTCTTC
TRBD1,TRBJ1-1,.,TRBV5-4,CASSPPTGAPNTEAFF,TGTGCCAGCAGCCCCCCGACAGGGGCCCCGAACACTGAAGCTTTCTTT
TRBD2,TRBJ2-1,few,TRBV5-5,CASSLRVLAETYNEQFF,TGTGCCAGCAGCTTACGTGTACTAGCGGAAACATACAATGAGCAGTTCTTC
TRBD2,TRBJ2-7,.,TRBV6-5,CASGEGTIYEQYF,TGTGCCAGCGGGGAGGGGACCATCTACGAGCAGTACTTC
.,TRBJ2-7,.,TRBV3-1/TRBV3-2,CASSPGTRLSYEQYF,TGTGCCAGCAGCCCCGGGACTCGCCTGTCCTACGAGCAGTACTTC
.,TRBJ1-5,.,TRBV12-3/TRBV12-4,CASRDNSNQPQHF,TGTGCCAGCAGGGATAATAGCAATCAGCCCCAGCATTTT
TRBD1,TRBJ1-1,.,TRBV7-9,CASSQTPGTGSSEAFF,TGTGCCAGCAGCCAGACCCCCGGGACAGGGAGTTCGGAAGCTTTCTTT
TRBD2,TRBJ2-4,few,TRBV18,CASSLRTSGRGAKNIQYF,TGTGCCAGCTCACTCCGGACTAGCGGGAGAGGGGCCAAAAACATTCAGTACTTC
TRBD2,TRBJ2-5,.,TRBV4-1,CASSQDPSGGLEETQYF,TGCGCCAGCAGCCAAGATCCCAGCGGGGGGCTAGAAGAGACCCAGTACTTC
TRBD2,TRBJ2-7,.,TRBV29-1,CSVESRWTSGGTYEQYF,TGCAGCGTTGAAAGCCGCTGGACTAGCGGGGGGACCTACGAGCAGTACTTC
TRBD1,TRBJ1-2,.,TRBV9,CASSVDVGGLIANYGYTF,TGTGCCAGCAGCGTAGACGTAGGGGGCCTGATCGCTAACTATGGCTACACCTTC
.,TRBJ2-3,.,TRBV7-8,CASSRVFSTDTQYF,TGTGCCAGCAGCCGGGTATTTAGCACAGATACGCAGTATTTT
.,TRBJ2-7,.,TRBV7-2,CASSLVTPSYEQYF,TGTGCCAGCAGCTTAGTTACACCCTCCTACGAGCAGTACTTC
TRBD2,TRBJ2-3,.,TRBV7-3,CASSPGTSGNTQYF,TGTGCCAGCAGCCCCGGGACTAGCGGAAATACGCAGTATTTT